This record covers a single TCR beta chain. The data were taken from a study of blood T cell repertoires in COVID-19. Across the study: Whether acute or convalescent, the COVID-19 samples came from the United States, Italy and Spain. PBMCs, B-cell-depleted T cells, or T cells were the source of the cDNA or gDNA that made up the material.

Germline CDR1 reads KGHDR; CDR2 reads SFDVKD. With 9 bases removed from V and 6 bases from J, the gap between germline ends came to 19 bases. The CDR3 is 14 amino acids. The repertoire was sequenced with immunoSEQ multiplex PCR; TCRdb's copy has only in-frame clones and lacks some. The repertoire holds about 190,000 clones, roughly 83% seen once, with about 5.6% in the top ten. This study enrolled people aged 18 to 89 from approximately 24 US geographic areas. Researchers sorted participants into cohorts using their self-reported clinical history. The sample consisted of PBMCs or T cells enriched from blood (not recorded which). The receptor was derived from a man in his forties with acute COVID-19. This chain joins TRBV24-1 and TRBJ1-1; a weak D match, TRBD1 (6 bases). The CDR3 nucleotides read TGTGCCACCGGGGGCGAGGCAGGTCAAGCTGAAGCTTTCTTT. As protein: CATGGEAGQAEAFF.